Listed below are T cell receptor beta chains from one sample, sequenced in a study of cytomegalovirus exposure and HLA in healthy donors. Method: immunoSEQ multiplex PCR; TCRdb's copy keeps in-frame clones and lacks some. The sample contains about 150,000 clones, over 60% of which appear only once. Sequencing was performed on PBMCs. The source is a woman aged 40 to 50 in good health and CMV-seronegative. CDR3s include the opening cysteine and the closing phenylalanine or tryptophan. The D gene is left open where the match is weak. Part of the rows lack a size; the others show once, few, many or a class for expanded clones.

size: .
D: .
V: TRBV4-1
J: TRBJ1-1
length: 11
DNA: TGCGCCAGCAAGAGGAACACTGAAGCTTTCTTT
CDR3: CASKRNTEAFF

size: .
D: .
V: TRBV7-9
J: TRBJ2-7
length: 16
DNA: TGTGCCAGCAGCTCCTTGAACCCGGGATCATCCTACGAGCAGTACTTC
CDR3: CASSSLNPGSSYEQYF

size: .
D: .
V: TRBV5-6
J: TRBJ2-3
length: 13
DNA: TGTGCCAGCAGCTTGGGGGCCCCAAATACGCAGTATTTT
CDR3: CASSLGAPNTQYF

size: once
D: TRBD1
V: TRBV5-4
J: TRBJ2-3
length: 16
DNA: TGTGCCAGCAGCCCCCGGGACAGGGTAGGCACAGATACGCAGTATTTT
CDR3: CASSPRDRVGTDTQYF

size: .
D: .
V: TRBV5-1
J: TRBJ2-3
length: 14
DNA: TGCGCCAGCGGGTCTAGCGACGCCACAGATACGCAGTATTTT
CDR3: CASGSSDATDTQYF

size: .
D: .
V: TRBV7-2
J: TRBJ2-1
length: 15
DNA: TGTGCCAGCAGCTTTAACAGGGCCTCCTACAATGAGCAGTTCTTC
CDR3: CASSFNRASYNEQFF

size: .
D: .
V: TRBV11-3
J: TRBJ1-1
length: 17
DNA: TGTGCCAGCAGCTTAACTCTGACGGACTTCAGAGTAACTGAAGCTTTCTTT
CDR3: CASSLTLTDFRVTEAFF

size: .
D: TRBD1
V: TRBV19
J: TRBJ1-1
length: 15
DNA: TGTGCCAGTAGTATCAGGGGGCGCGAAAGAACTGAAGCTTTCTTT
CDR3: CASSIRGRERTEAFF

size: .
D: TRBD1
V: TRBV10-3
J: TRBJ1-1
length: 16
DNA: TGTGCCATCAGTGAACAGGCAGGGGGCGCCGGAACTGAAGCTTTCTTT
CDR3: CAISEQAGGAGTEAFF

size: .
D: TRBD1
V: TRBV6-6
J: TRBJ1-1
length: 14
DNA: TGTGCCAGCATCAGGGACAGGCTGAACACTGAAGCTTTCTTT
CDR3: CASIRDRLNTEAFF

size: .
D: .
V: TRBV2
J: TRBJ2-1
length: 18
DNA: TGTGCCAGCAGGAGGGGGAATTCGGGCCGCAGCTCCTACAATGAGCAGTTCTTC
CDR3: CASRRGNSGRSSYNEQFF

size: .
D: .
V: TRBV19
J: TRBJ1-1
length: 15
DNA: TGTGCCAGTATCGGTGGGGGGGCGGACCGCACTGAAGCTTTCTTT
CDR3: CASIGGGADRTEAFF

size: .
D: .
V: TRBV10-3
J: TRBJ1-1
length: 13
DNA: TGTGCCATCAGTGACAGGGGAGACACTGAAGCTTTCTTT
CDR3: CAISDRGDTEAFF

size: few
D: TRBD1
V: TRBV5-5
J: TRBJ2-7
length: 13
DNA: TGTGCCAGCAGCGGGGACAGGGCCTACGAGCAGTACTTC
CDR3: CASSGDRAYEQYF

size: .
D: TRBD1
V: TRBV6-5
J: TRBJ1-2
length: 14
DNA: TGTGCCAGCAGTTACGGGGGACAGATCTATGGCTACACCTTC
CDR3: CASSYGGQIYGYTF

size: once
D: .
V: TRBV5-1
J: TRBJ2-5
length: 17
DNA: TGCGCCAGCAGCTTGAATCCAGCAGGGGACCACCAAGAGACCCAGTACTTC
CDR3: CASSLNPAGDHQETQYF

size: .
D: .
V: TRBV4-1
J: TRBJ1-6
length: 14
DNA: TGCGCCAGCAGCCAAGTTTCTGATAATTCACCCCTCCACTTT
CDR3: CASSQVSDNSPLHF

size: .
D: TRBD2
V: TRBV7-9
J: TRBJ2-5
length: 17
DNA: TGTGCCAGCAGCGTACGGACTAGCGGGCTAAAGGGGGGGACCCAGTACTTC
CDR3: CASSVRTSGLKGGTQYF

size: once
D: .
V: TRBV6-6
J: TRBJ1-5
length: 14
DNA: TGTGCCAGCAGTTACTCGGGGAGTAATCAGCCCCAGCATTTT
CDR3: CASSYSGSNQPQHF

size: .
D: .
V: TRBV5-1
J: TRBJ2-3
length: 14
DNA: TGCGCCAGCAGCTTGGTAGCGAGCACAGATACGCAGTATTTT
CDR3: CASSLVASTDTQYF

size: .
D: TRBD1
V: TRBV11-3
J: TRBJ2-7
length: 13
DNA: TGTGCCAGTTCGGGACAGGACTCCTACGAGCAGTACTTC
CDR3: CASSGQDSYEQYF

size: .
D: TRBD1
V: TRBV6-6
J: TRBJ2-1
length: 13
DNA: TGTGCCAGCAGGACAGGGGTTTTAGATGAGCAGTTCTTC
CDR3: CASRTGVLDEQFF

size: .
D: TRBD2
V: TRBV7-2
J: TRBJ2-5
length: 17
DNA: TGTGCCAGCAGCTTAACTAGCGGGGGCTCACTCCAAGAGACCCAGTACTTC
CDR3: CASSLTSGGSLQETQYF

size: once
D: TRBD1
V: TRBV6-6
J: TRBJ2-5
length: 16
DNA: TGTGCCAGCAGTTACTTGGGACAGGGTGATGGGGAGACCCAGTACTTC
CDR3: CASSYLGQGDGETQYF

size: .
D: TRBD1
V: TRBV7-8
J: TRBJ1-4
length: 18
DNA: TGTGCCAGCAGCTTACGGCGCGTATACAGGGGGCCCAATGAAAAACTGTTTTTT
CDR3: CASSLRRVYRGPNEKLFF

size: .
D: TRBD1
V: TRBV5-6
J: TRBJ1-1
length: 14
DNA: TGTGCCAGCAGCTTGGGGACAGGGTTGGCTGAAGCTTTCTTT
CDR3: CASSLGTGLAEAFF

size: .
D: .
V: TRBV5-1
J: TRBJ1-1
length: 13
DNA: TGCGCCAGCAGCGGGGGCATAGGCACTGAAGCTTTCTTT
CDR3: CASSGGIGTEAFF

size: .
D: TRBD1
V: TRBV9
J: TRBJ2-7
length: 15
DNA: TGTGCCAGCAGCCCCCGGGGGACAGGGAACTACGAGCAGTACTTC
CDR3: CASSPRGTGNYEQYF

size: .
D: TRBD1
V: TRBV10-2
J: TRBJ2-7
length: 16
DNA: TGCGCCAGCAGCGCCGTGGCAGGGGGCGCTTCCTACGAGCAGTACTTC
CDR3: CASSAVAGGASYEQYF

size: .
D: .
V: TRBV7-9
J: TRBJ1-1
length: 13
DNA: TGTGCCAGCACAGCCAGGGGGAACACTGAAGCTTTCTTT
CDR3: CASTARGNTEAFF

size: few
D: .
V: TRBV15
J: TRBJ1-1
length: 15
DNA: TGTGCCACCAGCAGAGATCAGGGGTCGAACACTGAAGCTTTCTTT
CDR3: CATSRDQGSNTEAFF

size: .
D: TRBD1
V: TRBV6-1
J: TRBJ2-7
length: 17
DNA: TGTGCCAGCAGTGACGACCTAGGGACAGGGGTAGCCTACGAGCAGTACTTC
CDR3: CASSDDLGTGVAYEQYF

size: .
D: .
V: TRBV5-4
J: TRBJ1-3
length: 18
DNA: TGTGCCAGCAGCTTGGATATGGCAGGCCATGGCTCTGGAAACACCATATATTTT
CDR3: CASSLDMAGHGSGNTIYF

size: .
D: TRBD1
V: TRBV10-3
J: TRBJ1-4
length: 14
DNA: TGTGCCATCAGTGAGACAGGGGGAGATGAAAAACTGTTTTTT
CDR3: CAISETGGDEKLFF

size: .
D: .
V: TRBV10-1
J: TRBJ2-3
length: 15
DNA: TGCGCCAGCAGTGATTATGGGGCAGGCACAGATACGCAGTATTTT
CDR3: CASSDYGAGTDTQYF

size: .
D: .
V: TRBV6-5
J: TRBJ1-1
length: 13
DNA: TGTGCCAGCAGAAGACAGGTTTACACTGAAGCTTTCTTT
CDR3: CASRRQVYTEAFF

size: .
D: .
V: TRBV29-1
J: TRBJ1-1
length: 10
DNA: TGCAGCGTTGGGGGGGCTGAAGCTTTCTTT
CDR3: CSVGGAEAFF